What follows are 3 T cell receptor beta chains derived from one specimen sequenced in a study of CD8+ T cells in alopecia areata. The treatment denotes: oral pan-JAK inhibitor, 5-10 mg twice daily. RNA was extracted and reverse transcribed into cDNA as the sequencing template. Profiling relied on immunoSEQ multiplex PCR, and the TCRdb table lists in-frame clones only, not all of them. The profile covers more than 200,000 clones, with 50% to 75% appearing a single time and roughly 4.2% taken by the ten largest. Material: CD4+ T cells sorted from blood, obtained at week 4, from a patient treated with tofacitinib. These TCRs come from a human donor with alopecia areata.

This clone was seen just once. The chain joins TRBV21-1 to TRBJ2-5. TRBV21-1 is an annotated pseudogene. CDR3 length: 16 amino acids. CDR3 protein: CASSHPDGGRAWTQYF. CDR3 DNA: TGTGCCAGCAGCCATCCCGACGGGGGCCGGGCGTGGACCCAGTACTTC.

This clone was detected only a few times. V usage is TRBV5-1 and J usage is TRBJ1-5, with a weak D call TRBD1 (5 bases). Germline values: CDR1 SGHRS, CDR2 YFSETQ. The CDR3 spans 15 residues. Trimming took 0 bases from V and 3 from J, leaving 10 bases between them. The CDR3 sequence is CASSLEQENNQPQHF. CDR3 in DNA: TGCGCCAGCAGCTTGGAACAGGAAAACAATCAGCCCCAGCATTTT.

This clone was seen a handful of times. In the same sample, other DNA sequences code for this CDR3. The genes are TRBV9 and TRBJ2-3; D gene uncertain. The germline CDR1 and CDR2 sequences are SGDLS and YYNGEE. V was trimmed by 1 base and J by 2 bases, leaving 2 bases between them. CDR3 length: 12 amino acids. CDR3 in amino acids: CASSVSTDTQYF. In nucleotides, the CDR3 is TGTGCCAGCAGCGTATCCACAGATACGCAGTATTTT.